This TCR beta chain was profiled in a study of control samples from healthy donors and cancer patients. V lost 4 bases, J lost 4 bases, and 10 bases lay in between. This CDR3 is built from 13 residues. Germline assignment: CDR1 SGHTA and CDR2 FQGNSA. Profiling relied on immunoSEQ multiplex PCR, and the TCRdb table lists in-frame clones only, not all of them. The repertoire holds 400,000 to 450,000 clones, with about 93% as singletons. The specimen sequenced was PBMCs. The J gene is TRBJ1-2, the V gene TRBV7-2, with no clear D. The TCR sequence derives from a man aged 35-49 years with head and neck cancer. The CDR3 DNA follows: TGTGCCAGCAGCTCATCAGAGTCCTATGGCTACACCTTC. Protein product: CASSSSESYGYTF.